These T cell receptor beta chains were read from a single sample in a study of OX40 agonist ivuxolimab in advanced cancers. Sequenced by immunoSEQ multiplex PCR; TCRdb stores in-frame clones only, minus some. This sample has around 60,000 clones, with about nine tenths found just once. The material sequenced was CD4+ or CD8+ T cells sorted from blood, taken in a trial of the OX40 agonist ivuxolimab. Source of these receptors: an adult with an advanced solid tumor such as melanoma, head and neck, liver or kidney cancer. Each CDR3 is given with its conserved first and last residue. The D gene is left open where the match is weak. Size is omitted from some rows. Given values are once, few, many or a class for expanded clones.

TRBV28,14,TRBJ2-3,-,-,TGTGCCAGCAGTAGCCCTACTAGCACAGATACGCAGTATTTT,CASSSPTSTDTQYF
TRBV21-1,18,TRBJ2-7,-,-,TGTGCCAGCAGCAAAGGAGAGGCCGGGACTGAGACTACCTACGAGCAGTACTTC,CASSKGEAGTETTYEQYF
TRBV19,13,TRBJ2-1,-,-,TGTGCCAGTAGTATAGCAGGGGACAATGAGCAGTTCTTC,CASSIAGDNEQFF
TRBV7-9,14,TRBJ2-3,-,-,TGTGCCAGCAGCTTAGAGGGCAACCCAGATACGCAGTATTTT,CASSLEGNPDTQYF
TRBV6-1,13,TRBJ1-2,-,once,TGTGCCAGCAGTGAAACGACGACGAGGGGCTACACCTTC,CASSETTTRGYTF
TRBV15,12,TRBJ2-1,-,-,TGTGCCACCAGCAGAGATGGGGTTGAGCAGTTCTTC,CATSRDGVEQFF
TRBV2,15,TRBJ2-3,-,-,TGTGCCAGCAGTGAACAGGACGGACCCACAGATACGCAGTATTTT,CASSEQDGPTDTQYF
TRBV7-9,12,TRBJ2-7,-,few,TGTGCCAGCAGGTCCTACGGGGAACGGGGGTACTTC,CASRSYGERGYF
TRBV9,15,TRBJ2-1,TRBD2,once,TGTGCCAGCAGCGCAGGGACTAGCGGGAGCGATGAGCAGTTCTTC,CASSAGTSGSDEQFF
TRBV27,17,TRBJ2-7,-,-,TGTGCCAGCAGTTTCCCCCCCCCAGCGGAAGGAGTCTACGAGCAGTACTTC,CASSFPPPAEGVYEQYF
TRBV6-1,15,TRBJ2-7,-,-,TGTGCCAGCAGTGAAGAGATCATCCTGATCTACGAGCAGTACTTC,CASSEEIILIYEQYF
TRBV6-5,15,TRBJ2-1,TRBD2,-,TGTGCCAGCAGCTCAGGACTAGCGAGGTACAATGAGCAGTTCTTC,CASSSGLARYNEQFF
TRBV11-2,14,TRBJ2-1,-,-,TGTGCCAGCAGCTTAGTAGGGGGAACGGCCCCCACGGTCTTC,CASSLVGGTAPTVF
TRBV11-3,13,TRBJ2-3,-,once,TGTGCCAGCAGCTTAGACCCCACAGATACGCAGTATTTT,CASSLDPTDTQYF
TRBV7-9,14,TRBJ2-1,-,once,TGTGCCAGCAGCTTAGGAGGGGCCCACAATGAGCAGTTCTTC,CASSLGGAHNEQFF
TRBV7-2,15,TRBJ2-3,-,few,TGTGCCAGCAGCTTCCGGGACACTAGCACAGATACGCAGTATTTT,CASSFRDTSTDTQYF
TRBV4-2,15,TRBJ1-2,-,-,TGTGCCAGCAGCCAAGATCGAGGGTCCATTACGGGCTACACCTTC,CASSQDRGSITGYTF
TRBV6-5,14,TRBJ2-6,-,-,TGTGCCAGCAGACAACACTCTGGGGCCAACGTCCTGACTTTC,CASRQHSGANVLTF